A selection of T cell receptor beta chains follows, all from one sample in a study of T-cell memory formation after mild COVID-19. TCRdb fed the 5' RACE reads into MiXCR, producing one record per CDR3 protein. The sample consists of around 400,000 distinct CDR3 sequences, roughly 24% of them appearing once. The sequencing input was PBMCs or a T cell subset sorted from them (not recorded which). These receptors were taken from an adult woman who had mild COVID-19 (a few samples of this study predate the infection). Cell type and time point are not known. The CDR3 runs from the conserved cysteine through the conserved F or W. The order of the fields is D gene, J gene, V gene, clone size, CDR3 protein, CDR3 DNA. A D gene is named only where the DNA matches it firmly. Size values are once, few and many counts, or a class for expanded clones, and some rows have none.

D: TRBD1; J: TRBJ1-4; V: TRBV20-1; size: few; CDR3: CSARQGAHNEKLFF; DNA: TGCAGTGCCAGACAGGGGGCACATAATGAAAAACTGTTTTTT
D: NA; J: TRBJ2-1; V: TRBV13; size: NA; CDR3: CASSRKGGLKFF; DNA: TGTGCCAGCAGCAGGAAGGGGGGACTTAAGTTCTTC
D: NA; J: TRBJ1-1; V: TRBV6-1; size: NA; CDR3: CASTLDTEAFF; DNA: TGTGCCAGCACCCTGGACACAGAAGCTTTCTTT
D: TRBD1; J: TRBJ2-5; V: TRBV7-9; size: few; CDR3: CASSFLSFQRRTGEQETQYF; DNA: TGTGCCAGCAGCTTCCTGTCTTTCCAGAGGAGGACAGGAGAACAAGAGACCCAGTACTTC
D: NA; J: TRBJ1-1; V: TRBV5-1; size: few; CDR3: CASSFRGSLANTEAFF; DNA: TGCGCCAGCAGCTTTAGAGGGTCACTTGCTAACACTGAAGCTTTCTTT
D: TRBD2; J: TRBJ2-7; V: TRBV11-2; size: NA; CDR3: CASSYAGDLGQYF; DNA: TGTGCCAGCAGCTACGCGGGGGACTTGGGGCAGTACTTC
D: TRBD1; J: TRBJ1-3; V: TRBV7-2; size: NA; CDR3: CASSLLQGTGNTIYF; DNA: TGTGCCAGCAGCTTGCTACAGGGGACTGGAAACACCATATATTTT
D: NA; J: TRBJ2-7; V: TRBV7-8; size: NA; CDR3: CASSLVGRSYEQYF; DNA: TGTGCCAGCAGCTTAGTCGGTAGAAGTTACGAGCAGTACTTC
D: TRBD2; J: TRBJ2-3; V: TRBV23-1; size: few; CDR3: CASSQEGTSGRRTDTQYF; DNA: TGCGCCAGCAGTCAGGAGGGGACTAGCGGGAGAAGAACAGATACGCAGTATTTT
D: TRBD2; J: TRBJ2-5; V: TRBV7-3; size: many; CDR3: CASSRGASGGASRETQYF; DNA: TGTGCCAGCAGCCGCGGGGCTAGCGGGGGGGCGAGTCGAGAGACCCAGTACTTC
D: TRBD1; J: TRBJ1-2; V: TRBV2; size: NA; CDR3: CASKGTVFSNYGYTF; DNA: TGTGCCAGCAAGGGGACAGTCTTCTCTAACTATGGCTACACCTTC
D: TRBD2; J: TRBJ2-1; V: TRBV7-6; size: many; CDR3: CASNSAWTSGFYEQFF; DNA: TGTGCCAGCAATTCCGCCTGGACTAGCGGGTTTTATGAGCAGTTCTTC
D: TRBD2; J: TRBJ2-7; V: TRBV5-6; size: NA; CDR3: CASNSWTSGSTYEQYF; DNA: TGTGCCAGCAACTCCTGGACTAGCGGGAGTACTTACGAGCAGTACTTC
D: TRBD2; J: TRBJ2-5; V: TRBV6-5; size: NA; CDR3: CASSSSGGVSETQYF; DNA: TGTGCCAGCAGTTCTAGCGGGGGGGTCAGCGAGACCCAGTACTTC
D: TRBD2; J: TRBJ2-3; V: TRBV5-1; size: few; CDR3: CASSPAAGGPSDTQYF; DNA: TGCGCCAGCAGCCCGGCAGCGGGGGGGCCGTCAGATACGCAGTATTTT
D: NA; J: TRBJ2-7; V: TRBV11-2; size: NA; CDR3: CASSPTNGRGEQYF; DNA: TGTGCCAGCAGCCCCACAAATGGGCGAGGGGAGCAGTACTTC
D: NA; J: TRBJ1-5; V: TRBV5-8; size: NA; CDR3: CASTLGYGLGQPQHF; DNA: TGTGCCAGCACCCTTGGGTATGGGTTAGGTCAGCCCCAGCATTTT
D: TRBD1; J: TRBJ1-2; V: TRBV7-9; size: few; CDR3: CASSRTGGGYGYTF; DNA: TGTGCCAGCTCGCGGACAGGGGGGGGTTATGGCTACACCTTC
D: TRBD1; J: TRBJ2-5; V: TRBV27; size: few; CDR3: CASSSHLLGTGRMETQYF; DNA: TGTGCCAGCAGTTCTCACCTCTTGGGGACAGGGAGGATGGAGACCCAGTACTTC
D: TRBD1; J: TRBJ1-1; V: TRBV19; size: few; CDR3: CASRIGTGAEAFF; DNA: TGTGCCAGTAGGATCGGGACAGGGGCTGAAGCTTTCTTT
D: NA; J: TRBJ2-3; V: TRBV30; size: few; CDR3: CAWILIGGDTQYF; DNA: TGTGCCTGGATCCTGATAGGGGGAGATACGCAGTATTTT
D: NA; J: TRBJ2-3; V: TRBV18; size: NA; CDR3: CASSPNQGRGTDTQYF; DNA: TGTGCCAGCTCACCTAACCAGGGACGGGGCACAGATACGCAGTATTTT
D: NA; J: TRBJ2-3; V: TRBV3-1; size: NA; CDR3: CASNPGLRLSDLPPDTQYF; DNA: TGTGCCAGCAACCCAGGACTGCGACTTAGCGACCTCCCCCCAGATACGCAGTATTTT
D: NA; J: TRBJ2-5; V: TRBV15; size: NA; CDR3: CATSLGSWRETQYF; DNA: TGTGCCACCAGTCTGGGGAGTTGGAGAGAGACCCAGTACTTC
D: NA; J: TRBJ2-5; V: TRBV7-9; size: few; CDR3: CASSPPWGGTQETQYF; DNA: TGTGCCAGCAGTCCCCCGTGGGGGGGCACCCAAGAGACCCAGTACTTC
D: NA; J: TRBJ2-2; V: TRBV4-3; size: NA; CDR3: CASSQGGQVNTGELFF; DNA: TGCGCCAGCAGCCAAGGGGGACAAGTTAACACCGGGGAGCTGTTTTTT
D: TRBD2; J: TRBJ2-3; V: TRBV7-2; size: NA; CDR3: CAGGSGSFTDTQYF; DNA: TGTGCCGGGGGGAGCGGGAGCTTCACAGATACGCAGTATTTT
D: TRBD1; J: TRBJ1-1; V: TRBV7-8; size: once; CDR3: CASSLAQGVEAFF; DNA: TGTGCCAGCAGCTTAGCCCAGGGGGTTGAAGCTTTCTTT
D: NA; J: TRBJ1-2; V: TRBV4-1; size: NA; CDR3: CASSQDNNAGIDGYTF; DNA: TGCGCCAGCAGCCAAGATAATAATGCAGGGATCGATGGCTACACCTTC
D: NA; J: TRBJ2-5; V: TRBV29-1; size: few; CDR3: CSVGPETQYF; DNA: TGCAGCGTTGGACCGGAGACCCAGTACTTC
D: NA; J: TRBJ1-3; V: TRBV5-1; size: NA; CDR3: CASSSRGRSGNTIYF; DNA: TGCGCCAGCAGCTCCAGGGGCCGGTCTGGAAACACCATATATTTT
D: NA; J: TRBJ1-1; V: TRBV12-3/TRBV12-4; size: few; CDR3: CASSLEAGNAFF; DNA: TGTGCCAGCAGTTTAGAGGCAGGGAACGCTTTCTTT
D: NA; J: TRBJ2-1; V: TRBV12-3/TRBV12-4; size: few; CDR3: CASSSFLGVATAEQFF; DNA: TGTGCCAGCAGCTCGTTCCTGGGGGTAGCGACGGCTGAGCAGTTCTTC
D: TRBD1; J: TRBJ1-1; V: TRBV4-2; size: few; CDR3: CASSQRDRNPEAFF; DNA: TGTGCCAGCAGCCAGCGGGACAGGAACCCAGAAGCTTTCTTT
D: TRBD2; J: TRBJ2-3; V: TRBV10-3; size: NA; CDR3: CAISESQREYGTDTQYF; DNA: TGTGCCATCAGTGAGTCTCAGCGGGAGTACGGCACAGATACGCAGTATTTT
D: NA; J: TRBJ2-3; V: TRBV6-2/TRBV6-3; size: NA; CDR3: CASRKVQDTQYF; DNA: TGTGCCAGCAGGAAGGTTCAGGATACGCAGTATTTT
D: NA; J: TRBJ2-7; V: TRBV11-2; size: NA; CDR3: CASGEAYSYEQYF; DNA: TGTGCCAGCGGGGAGGCATACTCCTACGAGCAGTACTTC
D: NA; J: TRBJ2-7; V: TRBV3-1; size: few; CDR3: CASSQDVGISYEQYF; DNA: TGTGCCAGCAGCCAAGATGTAGGGATTTCCTACGAGCAGTACTTC
D: NA; J: TRBJ2-1; V: TRBV5-5; size: NA; CDR3: CASSLARGKNEQFF; DNA: TGTGCCAGCAGCTTGGCCAGGGGTAAAAATGAGCAGTTCTTC
D: TRBD1; J: TRBJ2-1; V: TRBV24-1; size: NA; CDR3: CATSDLGTGGYNEQFF; DNA: TGTGCCACCAGTGATTTGGGGACAGGGGGTTACAATGAGCAGTTCTTC
D: NA; J: TRBJ2-7; V: TRBV20-1; size: NA; CDR3: CSARRAANEQYF; DNA: TGCAGTGCTAGGCGGGCGGCAAACGAGCAGTACTTC
D: TRBD2; J: TRBJ2-3; V: TRBV7-2; size: NA; CDR3: CASVQREGGDTQYF; DNA: TGTGCCAGCGTACAGCGGGAGGGCGGGGATACGCAGTATTTT
D: NA; J: TRBJ2-7; V: TRBV10-3; size: NA; CDR3: CAISESQGSYEQYF; DNA: TGTGCCATCAGTGAGTCACAGGGATCCTACGAGCAGTACTTC
D: TRBD1; J: TRBJ2-1; V: TRBV6-6; size: few; CDR3: CASSYRDRGGQFF; DNA: TGTGCCAGCAGCTACCGGGACAGGGGTGGGCAGTTCTTC
D: NA; J: TRBJ1-4; V: TRBV5-1; size: few; CDR3: CASSNTGRSAANEKLFF; DNA: TGCGCCAGCAGCAACACAGGGAGGTCGGCGGCTAATGAAAAACTGTTTTTT
D: NA; J: TRBJ2-1; V: TRBV7-9; size: few; CDR3: CASSARTNTYNEQFF; DNA: TGTGCCAGCAGCGCCCGGACCAATACCTACAATGAGCAGTTCTTC
D: TRBD1; J: TRBJ1-2; V: TRBV7-9; size: NA; CDR3: CASSAGTANGYTF; DNA: TGTGCCAGCAGCGCCGGGACAGCCAATGGCTACACCTTC
D: TRBD1; J: TRBJ2-1; V: TRBV4-1; size: few; CDR3: CASSSRQGADNEQFF; DNA: TGCGCCAGCAGCTCCAGACAGGGGGCGGACAATGAGCAGTTCTTC
D: TRBD2; J: TRBJ2-1; V: TRBV20-1; size: few; CDR3: CSAPIAGGPGYNEQFF; DNA: TGCAGTGCTCCCATAGCGGGAGGGCCTGGGTACAATGAGCAGTTCTTC
D: NA; J: TRBJ2-7; V: TRBV7-2; size: many; CDR3: CASSLEGAGHYEQYF; DNA: TGTGCCAGCAGCTTAGAAGGCGCAGGCCACTACGAGCAGTACTTC
D: NA; J: TRBJ2-3; V: TRBV9; size: NA; CDR3: CASSGGDAPGDTQYF; DNA: TGTGCCAGCAGCGGTGGGGACGCCCCGGGAGATACGCAGTATTTT
D: TRBD1; J: TRBJ1-5; V: TRBV6-6; size: NA; CDR3: CASSYPRDSNQPQHF; DNA: TGTGCCAGCAGTTACCCCCGGGACAGTAATCAGCCCCAGCATTTT
D: NA; J: TRBJ2-1; V: TRBV30; size: NA; CDR3: CASSGESSYNEQFF; DNA: TGTGCCTCCTCAGGGGAAAGCTCCTACAATGAGCAGTTCTTC
D: TRBD2; J: TRBJ2-5; V: TRBV11-2; size: NA; CDR3: CASRTSGNQETQYF; DNA: TGTGCCAGCAGGACTAGCGGGAACCAAGAGACCCAGTACTTC
D: TRBD2; J: TRBJ2-7; V: TRBV7-2; size: NA; CDR3: CASSTGTSAPVQYF; DNA: TGTGCCAGCAGCACCGGGACTAGTGCCCCCGTTCAGTACTTC